The sequence of this T cell receptor beta chain was determined in a study of cytomegalovirus exposure and HLA in healthy donors. Comment on this clone: Its specificity is not known.

Germline lookup yields CDR1 LGHNA and CDR2 YNFKEQ. The CDR3 totals 16 residues. Deletions cut 0 bases from V and 4 bases from J, with 15 bases between. Findings and limits, study-wide: Evidence from a later analysis indicated that most CMV-associated TCR beta chains looked HLA-restricted. Usually a TCR sequence was rare, but some public TCRs were found in many donors. The study flagged some 180 TCR beta chains as cytomegalovirus-associated. It was assumed in the presence/absence analyses that sequencing depth was roughly uniform across donors.

PCR used 60 Vbeta primers and 13 Jbeta primers. TCRdb keeps only in-frame clones here, not all; method: immunoSEQ multiplex PCR. The sample holds tens of thousands of clones, approximately 76% seen once. The receptor's source is a man in his fifties or sixties in good health and CMV-seronegative. Material: PBMCs. The chain combines TRBV4-2 with TRBJ1-2, with TRBD1 as a possible D gene (6 bases). The CDR3 spells CASSQEGQDRRYGYTF. The DNA for the CDR3 is TGTGCCAGCAGCCAAGAGGGTCAGGACAGACGCTATGGCTACACCTTC.